This is a list of T cell receptor beta chains from one sample in a study of cytomegalovirus exposure and HLA in healthy donors. The method was immunoSEQ multiplex PCR; TCRdb's version includes in-frame clones alone and lacks a portion of them. This sample has approximately 99,000 clones, with roughly 73% found just once. The sample taken for sequencing was PBMCs. The receptors were gathered from a middle-aged man in good health and CMV-seronegative. Each CDR3 is given with its conserved first and last residue. D genes are given only for firm matches. For some rows the clone size is stated as once, few or many, or as a class when expanded; others skip it.

CDR3: CASSLGPLEDEQFF
DNA: TGTGCCAGCAGCTTAGGCCCCCTAGAGGATGAGCAGTTCTTC
size: NA
D: NA
V: TRBV13
J: TRBJ2-1

CDR3: CASSLAGIGYTF
DNA: TGTGCCAGCAGCTTAGCGGGCATCGGCTACACCTTC
size: once
D: NA
V: TRBV7-9
J: TRBJ1-2

CDR3: CASSQYSPGQGITDTQYF
DNA: TGCGCCAGCAGCCAATATTCCCCGGGACAGGGGATCACAGATACGCAGTATTTT
size: NA
D: TRBD1
V: TRBV4-1
J: TRBJ2-3

CDR3: CASRPGQGPYGYTF
DNA: TGTGCCAGCAGACCGGGACAAGGTCCCTATGGCTACACCTTC
size: NA
D: NA
V: TRBV2
J: TRBJ1-2

CDR3: CASSQDSTSYEQYF
DNA: TGTGCCAGCAGCCAGGACAGCACTTCCTACGAGCAGTACTTC
size: once
D: NA
V: TRBV6-4
J: TRBJ2-7

CDR3: CASSSQGGAEAFF
DNA: TGTGCCAGCAGTTCTCAGGGGGGTGCTGAAGCTTTCTTT
size: NA
D: TRBD1
V: TRBV6-5
J: TRBJ1-1

CDR3: CATSRGTVVFDEQYF
DNA: TGTGCCACCAGCAGGGGGACAGTCGTTTTTGACGAGCAGTACTTC
size: NA
D: TRBD1
V: TRBV15
J: TRBJ2-7

CDR3: CASSSTSGLYTDTQYF
DNA: TGCGCCAGCAGCTCAACTAGCGGGCTTTACACAGATACGCAGTATTTT
size: NA
D: TRBD2
V: TRBV5-1
J: TRBJ2-3

CDR3: CASSLDRQGARYEQYF
DNA: TGTGCCAGCAGCTTAGATCGACAGGGGGCTAGGTACGAGCAGTACTTC
size: once
D: TRBD1
V: TRBV11-2
J: TRBJ2-7

CDR3: CASSPSFRGQETQYF
DNA: TGTGCCAGCAGTCCTTCCTTTCGGGGGCAAGAGACCCAGTACTTC
size: NA
D: NA
V: TRBV27
J: TRBJ2-5

CDR3: CASIRNTGELFF
DNA: TGTGCCAGCATCAGGAACACCGGGGAGCTGTTTTTT
size: NA
D: NA
V: TRBV7-9
J: TRBJ2-2

CDR3: CASSEGQVGNTIYF
DNA: TGTGCCAGCAGCGAGGGACAGGTTGGAAACACCATATATTTT
size: NA
D: TRBD1
V: TRBV2
J: TRBJ1-3

CDR3: CASRLGTNYGYTF
DNA: TGTGCCAGCAGGCTCGGGACTAACTATGGCTACACCTTC
size: NA
D: NA
V: TRBV6-5
J: TRBJ1-2

CDR3: CASSLQRYQETQYF
DNA: TGTGCCAGCAGTCTCCAGCGGTACCAAGAGACCCAGTACTTC
size: few
D: NA
V: TRBV2
J: TRBJ2-5

CDR3: CASSFQGNTEAFF
DNA: TGTGCCAGCAGCTTCCAGGGAAACACTGAAGCTTTCTTT
size: NA
D: NA
V: TRBV5-4
J: TRBJ1-1

CDR3: CASSEEQGDEKLFF
DNA: TGTGCCAGCAGTGAAGAGCAGGGGGATGAAAAACTGTTTTTT
size: NA
D: TRBD1
V: TRBV6-1
J: TRBJ1-4

CDR3: CSVIPGASMNTQYF
DNA: TGCAGCGTTATCCCGGGAGCATCAATGAATACGCAGTATTTT
size: NA
D: NA
V: TRBV29-1
J: TRBJ2-3

CDR3: CASSQAWGGRDTQYF
DNA: TGCGCCAGCAGCCAAGCCTGGGGGGGGCGTGATACGCAGTATTTT
size: NA
D: NA
V: TRBV4-1
J: TRBJ2-3

CDR3: CASSGLAGDQETQYF
DNA: TGCGCCAGCAGCGGGTTAGCGGGGGACCAAGAGACCCAGTACTTC
size: NA
D: TRBD2
V: TRBV5-1
J: TRBJ2-5

CDR3: CASSRGSQETQYF
DNA: TGTGCCAGCAGTCGCGGGTCCCAAGAGACCCAGTACTTC
size: NA
D: NA
V: TRBV7-2
J: TRBJ2-5

CDR3: CAATRVTYEQYF
DNA: TGTGCCGCTACTCGGGTTACCTACGAGCAGTACTTC
size: NA
D: NA
V: TRBV2
J: TRBJ2-7

CDR3: CASRVFHRNMNTEAFF
DNA: TGTGCCAGTAGAGTATTCCACAGAAACATGAACACTGAAGCTTTCTTT
size: few
D: NA
V: TRBV19
J: TRBJ1-1

CDR3: CASSQDSPYYNEQFF
DNA: TGTGCCAGCAGCCAGGACAGTCCTTATTACAATGAGCAGTTCTTC
size: many
D: NA
V: TRBV27
J: TRBJ2-1

CDR3: CASSLRGRNTEAFF
DNA: TGTGCCAGCAGCTTAAGGGGGCGGAACACTGAAGCTTTCTTT
size: NA
D: TRBD1
V: TRBV7-6
J: TRBJ1-1

CDR3: CAISDRGRLQETQYF
DNA: TGTGCCATCAGTGACAGGGGGCGACTCCAAGAGACCCAGTACTTC
size: once
D: TRBD1
V: TRBV10-3
J: TRBJ2-5

CDR3: CASSLLGGGTDTQYF
DNA: TGTGCCAGCAGTCTCTTAGGGGGAGGCACAGATACGCAGTATTTT
size: NA
D: NA
V: TRBV6-5
J: TRBJ2-3

CDR3: CASSTNRGGITVGYTF
DNA: TGTGCCAGCAGCACAAACAGGGGCGGAATAACTGTGGGCTACACCTTC
size: NA
D: TRBD1
V: TRBV7-2
J: TRBJ1-2

CDR3: CASSLVSLQGNEQFF
DNA: TGTGCCAGCAGCTTAGTGTCCCTCCAGGGTAATGAGCAGTTCTTC
size: NA
D: NA
V: TRBV7-2
J: TRBJ2-1

CDR3: CASSHTGGDGYTF
DNA: TGTGCCAGCAGCCATACAGGGGGCGATGGCTACACCTTC
size: NA
D: TRBD1
V: TRBV11-1
J: TRBJ1-2

CDR3: CASSLKGEANEKLFF
DNA: TGTGCCAGCAGCTTAAAAGGGGAAGCTAATGAAAAACTGTTTTTT
size: few
D: NA
V: TRBV11-2
J: TRBJ1-4

CDR3: CASSLQANEKLFF
DNA: TGTGCCAGCAGCCTACAGGCTAATGAAAAACTGTTTTTT
size: NA
D: NA
V: TRBV7-6
J: TRBJ1-4

CDR3: CASSFGTSGDTQYF
DNA: TGCGCCAGCAGCTTCGGGACTAGCGGGGATACGCAGTATTTT
size: NA
D: TRBD2
V: TRBV5-1
J: TRBJ2-3

CDR3: CASSNRDSLYGYTF
DNA: TGTGCCAGCAGTAACCGGGACAGCCTCTATGGCTACACCTTC
size: NA
D: TRBD1
V: TRBV6-1
J: TRBJ1-2

CDR3: CASRDRGGTNEKLFF
DNA: TGCGCCAGCCGGGACAGGGGAGGAACTAATGAAAAACTGTTTTTT
size: once
D: TRBD1
V: TRBV5-1
J: TRBJ1-4

CDR3: CASSQGGGFWENTIYF
DNA: TGCGCCAGCAGCCAAGGGGGCGGATTCTGGGAAAACACCATATATTTT
size: NA
D: NA
V: TRBV4-1
J: TRBJ1-3

CDR3: CASKDRAAFF
DNA: TGTGCCAGTAAAGACAGAGCAGCTTTCTTT
size: NA
D: NA
V: TRBV19
J: TRBJ1-1

CDR3: CASSELGARYNSPLHF
DNA: TGTGCCAGCAGTGAGCTGGGAGCCCGGTATAATTCACCCCTCCACTTT
size: once
D: NA
V: TRBV2
J: TRBJ1-6

CDR3: CATSRDLSGELYNEQFF
DNA: TGTGCCACCAGCAGAGATCTCTCGGGGGAACTGTACAATGAGCAGTTCTTC
size: NA
D: NA
V: TRBV15
J: TRBJ2-1

CDR3: CASSLVRGGTATMEGYTF
DNA: TGTGCCAGCAGCTTAGTGAGGGGCGGGACAGCTACTATGGAGGGCTACACCTTC
size: NA
D: TRBD1
V: TRBV11-2
J: TRBJ1-2

CDR3: CASSLQGLGNSPLHF
DNA: TGTGCCAGCAGTTTACAGGGCCTTGGTAATTCACCCCTCCACTTT
size: NA
D: NA
V: TRBV28
J: TRBJ1-6

CDR3: CASSLGDSSSYEQYF
DNA: TGTGCCAGCAGCTTAGGGGACTCGAGCTCCTACGAGCAGTACTTC
size: NA
D: NA
V: TRBV13
J: TRBJ2-7

CDR3: CASSLSLGETQYF
DNA: TGTGCCAGCAGCCTCTCCCTCGGGGAGACCCAGTACTTC
size: NA
D: NA
V: TRBV7-2
J: TRBJ2-5

CDR3: CASLKGLAVYEQYF
DNA: TGTGCCAGCCTAAAAGGACTAGCGGTCTACGAGCAGTACTTC
size: NA
D: TRBD2
V: TRBV2
J: TRBJ2-7

CDR3: CASSPLYTASGNTIYF
DNA: TGCGCCAGCAGCCCCTTGTACACAGCCTCTGGAAACACCATATATTTT
size: NA
D: NA
V: TRBV4-1
J: TRBJ1-3

CDR3: CATSRVTTGGYEQYF
DNA: TGTGCCACCAGCAGAGTGACAACTGGGGGGTACGAGCAGTACTTC
size: once
D: NA
V: TRBV15
J: TRBJ2-7

CDR3: CASSSTGDSQPQHF
DNA: TGTGCCAGTAGCTCAACAGGGGATTCGCAGCCCCAGCATTTT
size: NA
D: TRBD1
V: TRBV19
J: TRBJ1-5

CDR3: CSGWENGMAFF
DNA: TGCAGCGGCTGGGAAAACGGGATGGCTTTCTTT
size: NA
D: NA
V: TRBV29-1
J: TRBJ1-1

CDR3: CASSPGQGGPAGPTGELFF
DNA: TGTGCCAGCAGCCCGGGACAGGGGGGACCGGCGGGACCTACCGGGGAGCTGTTTTTT
size: NA
D: NA
V: TRBV21-1
J: TRBJ2-2

CDR3: CASSLTRGQNTEAFF
DNA: TGTGCCAGCAGCCTTACTCGGGGACAGAACACTGAAGCTTTCTTT
size: NA
D: NA
V: TRBV4-2
J: TRBJ1-1

CDR3: CASSHDRGNQPQHF
DNA: TGTGCCAGCAGCCACGACAGGGGGAATCAGCCCCAGCATTTT
size: NA
D: TRBD1
V: TRBV4-2
J: TRBJ1-5

CDR3: CASSIGQGGSEAFF
DNA: TGCGCCAGCAGCATAGGACAGGGGGGATCTGAAGCTTTCTTT
size: few
D: TRBD1
V: TRBV5-1
J: TRBJ1-1